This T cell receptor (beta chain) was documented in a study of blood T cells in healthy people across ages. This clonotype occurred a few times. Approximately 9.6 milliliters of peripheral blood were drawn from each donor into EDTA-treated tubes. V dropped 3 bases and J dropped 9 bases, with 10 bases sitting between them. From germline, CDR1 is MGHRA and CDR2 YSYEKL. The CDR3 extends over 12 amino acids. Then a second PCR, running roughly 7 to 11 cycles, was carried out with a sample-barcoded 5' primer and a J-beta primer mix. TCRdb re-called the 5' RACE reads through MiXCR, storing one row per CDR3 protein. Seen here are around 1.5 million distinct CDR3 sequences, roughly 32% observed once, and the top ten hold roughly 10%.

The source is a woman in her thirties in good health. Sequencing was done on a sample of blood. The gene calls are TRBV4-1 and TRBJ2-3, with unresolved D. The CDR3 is CASSQDPSTQYF. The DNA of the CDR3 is TGCGCCAGCAGCCAGGACCCCTCGACGCAGTATTTT.